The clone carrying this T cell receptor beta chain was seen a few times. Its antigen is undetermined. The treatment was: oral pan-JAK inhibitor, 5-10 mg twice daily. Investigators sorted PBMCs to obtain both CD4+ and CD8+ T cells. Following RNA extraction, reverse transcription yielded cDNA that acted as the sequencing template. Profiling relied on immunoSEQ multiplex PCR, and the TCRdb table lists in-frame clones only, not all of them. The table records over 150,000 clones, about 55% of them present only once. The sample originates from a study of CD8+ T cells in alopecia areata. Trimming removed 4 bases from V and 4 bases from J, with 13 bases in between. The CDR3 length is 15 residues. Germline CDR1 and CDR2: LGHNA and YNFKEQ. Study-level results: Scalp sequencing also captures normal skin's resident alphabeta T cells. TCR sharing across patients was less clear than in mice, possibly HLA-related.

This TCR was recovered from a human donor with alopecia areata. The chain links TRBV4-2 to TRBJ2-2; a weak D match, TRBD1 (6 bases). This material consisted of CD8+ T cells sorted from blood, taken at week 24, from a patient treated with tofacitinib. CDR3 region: CASSPGTHLTGELFF. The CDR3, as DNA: TGTGCCAGCAGCCCAGGGACACACCTCACCGGGGAGCTGTTTTTT.